This T cell receptor beta chain was identified during a study of blood T cell repertoires in COVID-19. V shed 4 bases and J 7 bases; nucleotides not matched to a gene: 7. The CDR3 has 14 residues. From germline, CDR1 is MNHEY and CDR2 SMNVEV (reference sequence). Here immunoSEQ multiplex PCR was the method, and the copy in TCRdb shows in-frame clones only, minus some. The repertoire holds 350,000 to 400,000 clones, with about nine tenths as singletons. Two negative PCRs, clearance, or symptom resolution had been documented for recovered Cohort 3 donors. The rearrangement uses TRBV27 and TRBJ1-1, with 9 bases matching TRBD1. Material for sequencing was PBMCs or T cells enriched from blood (not recorded which). The source of this sequence is a woman in her twenties or thirties who had recovered from COVID-19. CDR3 nucleotides: TGTGCCAGCAGTTCCGGGACAGGGAATGATGAAGCTTTCTTT. Translated: CASSSGTGNDEAFF.